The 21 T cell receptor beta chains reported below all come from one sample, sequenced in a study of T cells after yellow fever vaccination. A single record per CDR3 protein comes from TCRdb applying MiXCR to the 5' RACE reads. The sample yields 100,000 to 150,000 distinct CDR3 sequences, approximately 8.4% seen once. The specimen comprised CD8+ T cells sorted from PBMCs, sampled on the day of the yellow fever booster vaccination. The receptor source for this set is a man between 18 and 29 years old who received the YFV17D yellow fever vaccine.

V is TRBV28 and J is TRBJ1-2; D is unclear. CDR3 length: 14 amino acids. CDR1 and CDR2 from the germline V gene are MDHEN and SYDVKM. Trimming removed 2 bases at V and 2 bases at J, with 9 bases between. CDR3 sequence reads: CASSLQAANYGYTF. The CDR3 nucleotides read TGTGCCAGCAGTTTACAGGCGGCGAACTATGGCTACACCTTC.

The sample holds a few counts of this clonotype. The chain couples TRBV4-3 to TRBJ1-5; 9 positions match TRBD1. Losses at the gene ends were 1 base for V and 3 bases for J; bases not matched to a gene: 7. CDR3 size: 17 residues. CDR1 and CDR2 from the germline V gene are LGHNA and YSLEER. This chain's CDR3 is CASSQVSTGGFNQPQHF. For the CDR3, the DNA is TGCGCCAGCAGCCAAGTTTCGACAGGGGGGTTCAATCAGCCCCAGCATTTT.

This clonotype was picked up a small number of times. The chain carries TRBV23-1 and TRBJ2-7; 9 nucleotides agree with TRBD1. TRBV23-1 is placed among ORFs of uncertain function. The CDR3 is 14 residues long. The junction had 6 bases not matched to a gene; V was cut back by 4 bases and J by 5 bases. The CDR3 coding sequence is TGCGCCAGCAGTCCGCCGGGACAGGGAAACGAGCAGTACGTC. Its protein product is CASSPPGQGNEQYV.

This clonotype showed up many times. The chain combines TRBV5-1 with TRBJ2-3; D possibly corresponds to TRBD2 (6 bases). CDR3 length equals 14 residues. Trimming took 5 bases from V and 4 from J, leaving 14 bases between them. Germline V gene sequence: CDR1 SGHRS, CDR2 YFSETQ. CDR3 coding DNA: TGCGCCAGCAGGGCAGCGGGCGGAGCAGATACGCAGTATTTT. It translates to CASRAAGGADTQYF.

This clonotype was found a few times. The CDR3 loop is CASSQDFRVEKEQYF. The CDR3 bases are TGTGCCAGCAGCCAAGACTTCAGGGTTGAAAAGGAGCAGTACTTC. V and J are TRBV4-2 and TRBJ2-7; a possible D gene is TRBD1 (5 bases). V lost 0 bases, J lost 7 bases, and 16 bases lay in between. The CDR3 runs to 15 residues. Per the germline V gene, CDR1 is LGHNA and CDR2 is YNFKEQ.

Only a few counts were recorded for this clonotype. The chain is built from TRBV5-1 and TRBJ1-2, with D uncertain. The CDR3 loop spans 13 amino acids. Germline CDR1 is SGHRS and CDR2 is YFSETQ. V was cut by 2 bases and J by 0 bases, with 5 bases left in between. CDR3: CASSLLANYGYTF. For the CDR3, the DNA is TGCGCCAGCAGCTTACTGGCTAACTATGGCTACACCTTC. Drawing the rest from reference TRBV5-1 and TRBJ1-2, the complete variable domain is KAGVTQTPRYLIKTRGQQVTLSCSPISGHRSVSWYQQTPGQGLQFLFEYFSETQRNKGNFPGRFSGRQFSNSRSEMNVSTLELGDSALYLCASSLLANYGYTFGSGTRLTVV.

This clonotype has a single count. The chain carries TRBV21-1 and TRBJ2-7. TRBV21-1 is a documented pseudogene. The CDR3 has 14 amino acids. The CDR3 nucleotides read TGTGCCAGCAGCAAAGGGAACAGCCTTTACGAGCAGTACGTC. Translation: CASSKGNSLYEQYV.

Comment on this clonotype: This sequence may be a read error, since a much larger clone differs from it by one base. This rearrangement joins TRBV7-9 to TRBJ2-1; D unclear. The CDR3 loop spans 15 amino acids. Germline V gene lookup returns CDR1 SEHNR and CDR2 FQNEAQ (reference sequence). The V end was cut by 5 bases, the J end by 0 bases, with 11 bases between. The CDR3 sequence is CASSTEASSYNEQFF. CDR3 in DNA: TGTGCCAGCAGCACCGAGGCTAGCTCCTACAATGAGCAGTTCTTC. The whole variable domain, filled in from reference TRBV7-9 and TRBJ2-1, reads DTGVSQNPRHKITKRGQNVTFRCDPISEHNRLYWYRQTLGQGPEFLTYFQNEAQLEKSRLLSDRFSAERPKGSFSTLEIQRTEQGDSAMYLCASSTEASSYNEQFFGPGTRLTVL.

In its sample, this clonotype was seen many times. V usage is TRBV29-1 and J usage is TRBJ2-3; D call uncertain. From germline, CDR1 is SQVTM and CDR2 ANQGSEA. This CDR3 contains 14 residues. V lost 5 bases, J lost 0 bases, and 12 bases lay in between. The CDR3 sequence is CSVYWVLSTDTQYF. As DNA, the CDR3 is TGCAGCGTTTATTGGGTCTTAAGCACAGATACGCAGTATTTT.

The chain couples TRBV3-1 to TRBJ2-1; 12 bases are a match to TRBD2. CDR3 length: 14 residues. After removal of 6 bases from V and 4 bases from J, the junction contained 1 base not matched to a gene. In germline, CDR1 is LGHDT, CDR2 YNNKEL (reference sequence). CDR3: CASRTSGSYNEQFF. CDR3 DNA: TGTGCCAGCAGGACTAGCGGGAGTTACAATGAGCAGTTCTTC.

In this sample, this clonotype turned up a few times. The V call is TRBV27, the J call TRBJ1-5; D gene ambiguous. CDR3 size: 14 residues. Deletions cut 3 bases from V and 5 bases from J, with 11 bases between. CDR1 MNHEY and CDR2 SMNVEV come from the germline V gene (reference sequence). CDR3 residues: CASSFIASDQPQHF. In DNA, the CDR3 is TGTGCCAGCAGTTTCATCGCCTCCGATCAGCCCCAGCATTTT.

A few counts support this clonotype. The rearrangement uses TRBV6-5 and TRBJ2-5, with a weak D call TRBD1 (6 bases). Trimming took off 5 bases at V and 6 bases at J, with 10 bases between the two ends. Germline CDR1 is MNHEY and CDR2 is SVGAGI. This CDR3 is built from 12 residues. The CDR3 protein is CASSPQGKTQYF. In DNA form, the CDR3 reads TGTGCCAGCAGTCCCCAGGGGAAGACCCAGTACTTC.

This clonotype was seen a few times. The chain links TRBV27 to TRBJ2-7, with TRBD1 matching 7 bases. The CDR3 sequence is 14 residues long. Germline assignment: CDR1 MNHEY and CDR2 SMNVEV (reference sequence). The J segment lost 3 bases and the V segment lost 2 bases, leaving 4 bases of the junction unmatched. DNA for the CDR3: TGTGCCAGCAGTTTAGGGGCAGGGGGCTACGAGCAGTACGTC. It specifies CASSLGAGGYEQYV.

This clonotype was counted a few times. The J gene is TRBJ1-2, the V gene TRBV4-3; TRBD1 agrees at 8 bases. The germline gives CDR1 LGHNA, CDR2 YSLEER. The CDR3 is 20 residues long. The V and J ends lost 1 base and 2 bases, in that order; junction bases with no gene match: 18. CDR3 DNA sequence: TGCGCCAGCAGCCAAGCATACCCTCCCCTGACAGGGGACCCCAACTATGGCTACACCTTC. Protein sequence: CASSQAYPPLTGDPNYGYTF.

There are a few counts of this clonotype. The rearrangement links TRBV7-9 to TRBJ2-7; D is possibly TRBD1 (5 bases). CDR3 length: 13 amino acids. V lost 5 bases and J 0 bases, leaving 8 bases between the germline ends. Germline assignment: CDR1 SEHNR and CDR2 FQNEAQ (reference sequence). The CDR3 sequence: CASSPTVSYEQYF. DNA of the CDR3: TGTGCCAGCAGCCCGACAGTCTCCTACGAGCAGTACTTC.

CDR3 amino acids: CASSRIWTATNEKLFF. The DNA of the CDR3 is TGTGCCAGCAGCCGTATTTGGACAGCAACTAATGAAAAACTGTTTTTT. The chain links TRBV7-9 to TRBJ1-4; a possible D gene is TRBD1 (6 bases). The V end lost 5 bases, the J end lost 0 bases, and 13 bases lay between the germline ends. CDR3 length: 16 residues. Germline lookup yields CDR1 SEHNR and CDR2 FQNEAQ (reference sequence).

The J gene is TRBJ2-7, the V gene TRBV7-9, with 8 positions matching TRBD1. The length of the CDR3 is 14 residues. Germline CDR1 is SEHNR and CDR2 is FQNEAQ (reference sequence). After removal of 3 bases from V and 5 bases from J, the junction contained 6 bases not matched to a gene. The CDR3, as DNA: TGTGCCAGCAGCTTGACAGGGGCCTTACACGAGCAGTACTTC. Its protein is CASSLTGALHEQYF.

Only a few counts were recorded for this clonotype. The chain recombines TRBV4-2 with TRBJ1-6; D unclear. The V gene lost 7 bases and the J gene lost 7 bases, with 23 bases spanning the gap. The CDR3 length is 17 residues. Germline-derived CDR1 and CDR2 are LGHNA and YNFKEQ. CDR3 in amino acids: CASNHRSVRGRNSPLHF. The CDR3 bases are TGTGCCAGCAACCACAGAAGTGTCCGAGGGAGAAATTCACCCCTCCACTTT.

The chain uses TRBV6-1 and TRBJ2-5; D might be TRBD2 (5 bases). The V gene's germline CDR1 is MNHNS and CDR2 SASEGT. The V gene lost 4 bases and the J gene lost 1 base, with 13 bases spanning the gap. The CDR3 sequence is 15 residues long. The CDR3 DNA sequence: TGTGCCAGCAGTGTTATAGCGAGGACCCAAGAGACCCAGTACTTC. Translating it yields CASSVIARTQETQYF.

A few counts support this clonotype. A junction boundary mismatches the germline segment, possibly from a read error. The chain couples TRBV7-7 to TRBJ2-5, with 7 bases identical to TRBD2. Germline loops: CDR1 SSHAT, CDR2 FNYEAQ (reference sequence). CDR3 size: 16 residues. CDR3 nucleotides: TGTGCTAGCAGTTCCTCTCTAGCGGAATCCCAAGAGACCCAGTACTTC. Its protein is CASSSSLAESQETQYF.

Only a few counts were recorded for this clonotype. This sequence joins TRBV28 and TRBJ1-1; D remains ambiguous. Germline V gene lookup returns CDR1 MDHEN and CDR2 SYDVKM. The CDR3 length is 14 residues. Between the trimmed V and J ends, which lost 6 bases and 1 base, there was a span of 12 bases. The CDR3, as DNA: TGTGCCAGCAGGCCCCTGATGGGGAACACTGAAGCTTTCTTT. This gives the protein CASRPLMGNTEAFF. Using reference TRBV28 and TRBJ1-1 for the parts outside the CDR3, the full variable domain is DVKVTQSSRYLVKRTGEKVFLECVQDMDHENMFWYRQDPGLGLRLIYFSYDVKMKEKGDIPEGYSVSREKKERFSLILESASTNQTSMYLCASRPLMGNTEAFFGQGTRLTVV.